The T cell receptor beta chain described here comes from a study of T cell responses to AZD1222 COVID-19 vaccine (dated by TCRdb to about 2021). Regarding the research as a whole: AZD1222 recipients with second doses at about 4 weeks or about 12 weeks were pooled, because spike-specific TCR depth and breadth did not differ between schedules. Trial participants were enrolled by age into subgroups of 18-55, 56-69 and 70-plus years, and 148, 28 and 57 TCR-sequenced participants, respectively, were included in these subgroups. A total of approximately 230 trial participants underwent TCR sequencing, of whom around 200 received two doses of AZD1222 and some 25 received two doses of the MenACWY control vaccine. Broader findings and caveats from the paper: Most participants were white British and females outnumbered males, and the authors suggested that clonal diversity may have been underestimated. In the small 56-69-year group, the increase in depth fell short of significance, most likely because of low power. Conclusions about previously exposed vaccinees are limited because only five to seven AZD1222 recipients were SARS-CoV-2 seropositive at baseline. CD4 TCRs associated with the vaccine covered the entire spike protein, and the dominant responses were in regions 160-218 and 743-854. After two AZD1222 doses, both the breadth and the depth of spike-specific TCRs were significantly higher than at day 0 and than in MenACWY recipients. Because no samples from the day 14 peak response were available, repertoires could be characterized only after the peak T cell response. Reportedly, almost half of the unique spike-specific TCRs recognized epitopes lying outside the regions that are mutated in the B.1.351 and B.1.1.7 variants.

The CDR3 regions of human TCRbeta chains were subjected to immunosequencing. Turning to the authors' computational methods: Repertoire TCRs were matched against a reference library of SARS-CoV-2-specific TCRs generated with the MIRA antigen-specificity platform. Breadth meant the fraction of unique TCRs that were SARS-CoV-2-associated, whereas depth meant the fraction of total T cells that were SARS-CoV-2-associated. Using the MIRA data, each spike-specific TCR was assigned both to the spike region to which the TCR was reactive and to a CD4 or CD8 class. Log10-transformed breadth and depth values were compared by one-way ANOVA with Sidak's multiple comparisons tests. TCRdb took over this immuneACCESS table, retaining in-frame rearrangements with V and J assigned. Such tables are incomplete; in checked studies, under half of the missing clones stem from an unresolved V gene, and the remainder is unexplained. V and J calls and clone size follow that table, whereas D and trimming were derived from the DNA. The sample has 75,000 to 95,000 clones on record, roughly 88% of them singletons. Roughly 21% of the sample lies in the top ten.

As to this clone: Its antigen specificity is not known. Base qualities were left out, and no much larger clone turns up one base away.

The CDR3 holds 14 amino acids from the cysteine to the phenylalanine. Only CDR3 DNA is held: 42 bases, read in frame from base 1. CDR1 and CDR2 are drawn from the germline V gene: SQVTM, ANQGSEA. Trimming takes 5 bases from V and 2 bases from J, and the germline ends sit 15 bases apart. The time point label corresponds to: baseline before first vaccination. Vaccinee samples came from UK trials COV001 and COV002, including a single-blind randomized controlled phase 2/3 trial of AZD1222 (ChAdOx1 nCoV-19) in healthy adults. For TCRbeta chain sequencing, PBMC samples were collected from trial participants at day 0 and at day 28 after the second dose.

This material consisted of peripheral blood, taken on day 0 of AZD1222 vaccination. This receptor chain uses TRBV29-1 and TRBJ1-1; TRBD1 could be the D gene, as 6 bases match. The TCR originated in an adult in good health. Here is the DNA: TGCAGCGTTCCGGGGGGGCAGGGCAACACTGAAGCTTTCTTT. Translated, it reads CSVPGGQGNTEAFF. Here the CDR3 is joined to the reference TRBV29-1 and TRBJ1-1 genes, and the full variable domain is: SAVISQKPSRDICQRGTSLTIQCQVDSQVTMMFWYRQQPGQSLTLIATANQGSEATYESGFVIDKFPISRPNLTFSTLTVSNMSPEDSSIYLCSVPGGQGNTEAFFGQGTRLTVV.